The clone carrying this TCR beta chain was detected many times. The germline V gene has CDR1 SGHAT and CDR2 FQNNGV. The CDR3 spans 14 residues. V lost 5 bases and J lost 3; bases outside the gene matches: 7. The data belong to a study of CD8+CD57+ T cells in acquired aplastic anemia. Researchers used genomic DNA as the template to profile TCR beta VDJ and CDR3. TCRdb redid the calling of the reads with MiXCR, one entry per CDR3 protein. Of some 410,000 distinct CDR3 sequences listed, around 72% are singletons. The sequencing sample was made of sorted CD4+, CD8+, or CD8+CD57+ T cells (not recorded which) from PBMCs. The TCR comes from a human donor in good health, serving as a control. The chain employs TRBV11-2 and TRBJ2-7; 7 positions match TRBD1. The CDR3 DNA reads as TGTGCCAGCAGCCCCAGACAGGGTAACTACGAGCAGTACTTC. It is translated as CASSPRQGNYEQYF.